The next 3 T cell receptor beta chains were all read from a single sample in a study of identical twins. Each CDR3 protein is one row after TCRdb ran MiXCR on the 5' RACE reads. Of 1.5 million to 2 million distinct CDR3 sequences listed, around 33% are singletons. Specimen: cord blood. The receptors originated from a newborn girl in good health.

The V and J genes are TRBV18 and TRBJ2-1; TRBD2 matches 7 bases. Matching the DNA end better, TRBJ2-7 makes the J call doubtful. Germline CDR1 reads KGHSH; CDR2 reads LQKENI. CDR3 length equals 16 residues. CDR3 DNA: TGTGCCAGCTCACCACCGCCTAGCGGCTCCTACAATGAGCAGTACTTC. Translation gives CASSPPPSGSYNEQYF.

This chain connects TRBV5-1 to TRBJ2-7; 13 bases agree with TRBD2. The CDR3 consists of 15 residues. Unmatched junction bases numbered 6, after V lost 4 bases and J lost 5 bases. Germline loops: CDR1 SGHRS, CDR2 YFSETQ. The CDR3 region has the DNA TGCGCCAGCAGCCCGTTGACTAGCGGGGGGCACGAGCAGTACTTC. Translation gives CASSPLTSGGHEQYF.

A few counts support this clonotype. V and J are TRBV2 and TRBJ1-2; D call uncertain. The germline V and J ends were trimmed by 4 bases and 6 bases, with 12 bases remaining between them. The CDR3 extends over 13 amino acids. The germline gives CDR1 SNHLY, CDR2 FYNNEI. The CDR3 is CASSGEYWDGYTF. In nucleotides, the CDR3 is TGTGCCAGCAGTGGGGAATATTGGGATGGCTACACCTTC.